This T cell receptor (beta chain) was sequenced during a study of OX40 agonist ivuxolimab in advanced cancers. At the level of the study: Patients received ivuxolimab, an agonistic anti-OX40 (CD134) antibody.

This clone was found a few times. Its antigen remains unknown. CDR3 length equals 15 residues. Germline loops: CDR1 LNHDA, CDR2 SQIVND (reference sequence). V was cut by 5 bases and J by 0 bases, with 14 bases left in between. Method: immunoSEQ multiplex PCR; TCRdb's copy keeps in-frame clones and lacks some. The sample has just under 65,000 clones, approximately 90% seen once. General study findings and limits: The 0.1-3.0 mg/kg partial responders had among the lowest clonal expansion.

The TCR comes from an adult with an advanced solid tumor such as melanoma, head and neck, liver or kidney cancer. The V gene is TRBV19, the J gene TRBJ2-7; D may correspond to TRBD1 or TRBD2 (5 bases each). The material was CD4+ or CD8+ T cells sorted from blood, obtained in a trial of the OX40 agonist ivuxolimab. CDR3 sequence (DNA): TGTGCCAGTAGTCGCCTGGGACGGAGCTCCTACGAGCAGTACTTC. Residues: CASSRLGRSSYEQYF.